Presented here are 26 T cell receptor beta chains from one specimen sequenced in a study of blood T cell repertoires in COVID-19. Clones were sequenced by immunoSEQ multiplex PCR, and TCRdb holds only the in-frame ones, with some missing. The data contain around 300,000 clones, 88% of them singletons. The sample taken for sequencing was PBMCs or T cells enriched from blood (not recorded which). The receptors shown here come from a woman between 45 and 60 years old who had recovered from COVID-19.

The gene calls are TRBV7-2 and TRBJ2-3; TRBD2 matches 9 bases. Unmatched junction bases numbered 14, after V lost 0 bases and J lost 4 bases. Germline lookup yields CDR1 SGHTA and CDR2 FQGNSA. This CDR3 contains 19 residues. CDR3: CASSLAILSGRRFSDTQYF. The CDR3 DNA reads as TGTGCCAGCAGCTTAGCGATCCTTAGCGGGAGACGGTTTTCAGATACGCAGTATTTT.

This chain links TRBV3-1 (or the pseudogene TRBV3-2) with TRBJ1-4, with 11 bases fitting TRBD1. The germline V gene encodes CDR1 LGHDT and CDR2 YNNKEL (reference sequence). This CDR3 spans 16 amino acids. With V trimmed by 4 bases and J by 2 bases, 3 bases remained unmatched. The CDR3 protein is CASSPWTGGTNEKLFF. The CDR3 bases are TGTGCCAGCAGCCCCTGGACAGGGGGCACTAATGAAAAACTGTTTTTT.

This chain uses TRBV29-1 with TRBJ2-7; D might be TRBD2 (6 bases). In germline, CDR1 is SQVTM, CDR2 ANQGSEA. Between the trimmed V and J ends, which lost 4 bases and 5 bases, there was a span of 15 bases. This CDR3 is 13 amino acids long. The CDR3 nucleotides read TGCAGCGTTGTAGGCCTAGCGAACCACGAGCAGTACTTC. Protein: CSVVGLANHEQYF.

The gene calls are TRBV25-1 and TRBJ1-5; the match to TRBD1 covers 10 bases. The V gene end was trimmed by 8 bases and the J gene end by 3 bases; junction bases not matched to a gene: 16. CDR1 and CDR2 (germline): MGHDK, SYGVNS. The CDR3 loop spans 18 amino acids. The CDR3 DNA sequence: TGTGCCAGCTGCCGAACCCCCGGGACAGGGGCCGACAATCAGCCCCAGCATTTT. Protein: CASCRTPGTGADNQPQHF.

This chain joins TRBV6-2 or TRBV6-3 and TRBJ2-7; 7 positions agree with TRBD1. The CDR3 is 15 amino acids. The V gene's germline CDR1 is MNHEY and CDR2 SVGEGT. Trimming cost V 4 bases and J 3 bases; bases outside gene matches: 9. The CDR3 DNA reads TGTGCCAGCAGTTCCGGGACAGCGCTTTTCTACGAGCAGTACTTC. This gives the protein CASSSGTALFYEQYF.

The V call is TRBV6-2 or TRBV6-3, the J call TRBJ1-5, with a tentative D call TRBD1 (5 bases). Germline V gene lookup returns CDR1 MNHEY and CDR2 SVGEGT. V was clipped by 4 bases and J by 4 bases, with 14 bases between them. The CDR3 spans 15 residues. For the CDR3, the DNA is TGTGCCAGCAGTTTATGGCAGGGAGGAAATCAGCCCCAGCATTTT. This translates into CASSLWQGGNQPQHF.

The chain uses TRBV19 and TRBJ1-6, with D possibly matching TRBD1 (6 bases). The V gene's germline CDR1 is LNHDA and CDR2 SQIVND (reference sequence). The CDR3 consists of 16 residues. The V end lost 4 bases, the J end lost 14 bases, and 24 bases lay between the germline ends. The CDR3 DNA is TGTGCCAGTAGTAAAGCAGGACAGCCCCTTATGGAGGCCCTCCACTTT. This gives the protein CASSKAGQPLMEALHF.

The chain uses TRBV3-1 (or the pseudogene TRBV3-2) and TRBJ2-3, with D unresolved. V was clipped by 6 bases and J by 1 base, with 5 bases between them. Per the germline V gene, CDR1 is LGHDT and CDR2 is YNNKEL (reference sequence). The CDR3 runs 12 residues. The CDR3 nucleotides are TGTGCCAGCAGGTCTGGCACAGATACGCAGTATTTT. Its protein product is CASRSGTDTQYF.

The chain employs TRBV7-2 and TRBJ2-1, with D perhaps TRBD2 (5 bases). Germline loops: CDR1 SGHTA, CDR2 FQGNSA. The CDR3 is made up of 15 amino acids. Between the trimmed V and J ends, which lost 5 bases and 1 base, there was a span of 12 bases. As DNA, the CDR3 is TGTGCCAGCAGCCCTTACCCGGGGTCCTACAATGAGCAGTTCTTC. The encoded protein is CASSPYPGSYNEQFF.

This chain links TRBV11-3 with TRBJ2-1, with 7 bases matching TRBD2. Trimming removed 5 bases from V and 4 bases from J; junction bases left unmatched: 14. This CDR3 has 17 amino acids. The germline V gene has CDR1 SGHNT and CDR2 YENEEA. CDR3 bases: TGTGCCAGCAGCCTTGACTGGCGGGAGAGTAGATACAATGAGCAGTTCTTC. As protein: CASSLDWRESRYNEQFF.

The rearrangement links TRBV3-1 (or the pseudogene TRBV3-2) to TRBJ2-3; no clear D. The V end lost 3 bases, the J end lost 0 bases, and 16 bases lay between the germline ends. The CDR3 runs to 17 residues. The germline CDR1 and CDR2 sequences are LGHDT and YNNKEL (reference sequence). The CDR3 coding sequence is TGTGCCAGCAGCCAGAAAGTGACTTCTACTAGCACAGATACGCAGTATTTT. Protein: CASSQKVTSTSTDTQYF.

In its sample, this clone was seen a few times. The J gene is TRBJ2-7, the V gene TRBV5-1, with D possibly TRBD1 on 6 matching bases. Germline CDR1 SGHRS, CDR2 YFSETQ. V lost 4 bases to trimming and J lost 3 bases, with 11 bases between them. This CDR3 region has 13 residues. CDR3 in DNA: TGCGCCAGCAGCATAGGGACAATCTACGAGCAGTACTTC. Translation gives CASSIGTIYEQYF.

V usage is TRBV10-3 and J usage is TRBJ1-5; D is ambiguous. Germline V gene lookup returns CDR1 ENHRY and CDR2 SYGVKD. Trimming took 4 bases from V and 4 from J, leaving 14 bases between them. The CDR3 consists of 15 residues. The CDR3 loop is CAISGGPTENQPQHF. In DNA form, the CDR3 reads TGTGCCATCAGTGGAGGCCCGACGGAGAATCAGCCCCAGCATTTT.

The chain links TRBV6-6 to TRBJ2-3; the match to TRBD2 covers 15 bases. The germline CDR1 and CDR2 sequences are MNHNY and SVGAGI (reference sequence). V shed 5 bases and J 8 bases; nucleotides not matched to a gene: 11. The CDR3 is 17 amino acids. CDR3 in DNA: TGTGCCAGCAGTCCCTCCGGGACTAGCGGGAGGTCGGGTACGCAGTATTTT. It yields the protein CASSPSGTSGRSGTQYF.

Regarding this clone: A much larger clone differs from this one at a single base, so this may be a read error. This sample includes further DNA sequences coding for the same CDR3. The V and J genes are TRBV28 and TRBJ1-1, with a weak D call TRBD1 (5 bases). The CDR3 spans 14 residues. CDR1 is MDHEN, CDR2 SYDVKM, per germline. Trimming left V 2 bases short and J 1 base short, with 8 bases between. Here the CDR3 DNA reads TGTGCCAGCAGTTTAGAACAGGAGAACACTGAAGCTTTCTTT. Translated, it gives CASSLEQENTEAFF. The complete variable domain, with remaining parts taken from reference TRBV28 and TRBJ1-1, reads DVKVTQSSRYLVKRTGEKVFLECVQDMDHENMFWYRQDPGLGLRLIYFSYDVKMKEKGDIPEGYSVSREKKERFSLILESASTNQTSMYLCASSLEQENTEAFFGQGTRLTVV.

V and J are TRBV3-1 (or the pseudogene TRBV3-2) and TRBJ1-2, with TRBD1 matching 8 bases. CDR3 size: 15 residues. Germline V CDR1 and CDR2: LGHDT, YNNKEL (reference sequence). With 5 bases clipped from V and 4 bases from J, the junction kept 9 bases outside the gene matches. CDR3 coding DNA: TGTGCCAGCAGCTATCGGACAGGGTACGGCTATGGCTACACCTTC. It is translated as CASSYRTGYGYGYTF.

The genes are TRBV5-1 and TRBJ2-7; 7 bases agree with TRBD1. Germline CDR1 reads SGHRS; CDR2 reads YFSETQ. This CDR3 has 16 amino acids. With 4 bases clipped from V and 2 bases from J, the junction kept 12 bases outside the gene matches. In DNA form, the CDR3 reads TGCGCCAGCAGCCCCGGGACAGCCGGTACAGCCTACGAGCAGTACTTC. The encoded protein is CASSPGTAGTAYEQYF.

The chain joins TRBV5-6 to TRBJ2-7; a possible D gene is TRBD1 (7 bases). CDR1 and CDR2 (germline): SGHDT, YYEEEE. The V end lost 4 bases, the J end lost 3 bases, and 17 bases lay between the germline ends. CDR3 size: 15 residues. The chain's CDR3 is CASSLPGGLNYEQYF. CDR3 nucleotides: TGTGCCAGCAGCCTTCCAGGGGGGCTTAACTACGAGCAGTACTTC.

This rearrangement joins TRBV15 to TRBJ1-6; D is possibly TRBD1 (5 bases). Germline CDR1 is LNHNV and CDR2 is YYDKDF (reference sequence). The CDR3 totals 15 residues. Trimming cost V 0 bases and J 10 bases, with 13 bases left between them. The CDR3 coding sequence is TGTGCCACCAGCAGAGATTACGGGGGAGGGTCACCCCTCCACTTT. Protein: CATSRDYGGGSPLHF.

The chain carries TRBV18 and TRBJ2-1, with TRBD2 matching 11 bases. V was pared by 5 bases and J by 3 bases, with 6 bases of the junction left unmatched. The CDR3 consists of 16 residues. The germline V gene encodes CDR1 KGHSH and CDR2 LQKENI. The CDR3 region has the DNA TGTGCCAGCTCAGCCGGGACTAGCGGAAGCTACAATGAGCAGTTCTTC. Protein product: CASSAGTSGSYNEQFF.

This clone appeared once. The chain is built from TRBV6-5 and TRBJ2-1, with 11 positions matching TRBD2. Per the germline V gene, CDR1 is MNHEY and CDR2 is SVGAGI. The CDR3 is made up of 14 amino acids. The V gene end was trimmed by 2 bases and the J gene end by 11 bases; junction bases not matched to a gene: 5. In nucleotides, the CDR3 is TGTGCCAGCAGTTACAAAGAGACTAGCGGGAAGCAGTTCTTC. Protein product: CASSYKETSGKQFF.

The rearrangement uses TRBV4-3 and TRBJ2-1, with 8 bases aligning to TRBD2. The V gene end was trimmed by 1 base and the J gene end by 9 bases; junction bases not matched to a gene: 8. This CDR3 comprises 15 residues. The germline V gene encodes CDR1 LGHNA and CDR2 YSLEER. The CDR3 protein is CASSQGSGSFPEQFF. As DNA, the CDR3 is TGCGCCAGCAGCCAAGGAAGCGGGAGTTTTCCTGAGCAGTTCTTC.

The gene calls are TRBV4-1 and TRBJ2-5, with 13 positions matching TRBD2. CDR3 length: 19 residues. V lost 0 bases, J lost 4 bases, and 11 bases stayed unmatched. Germline V gene lookup returns CDR1 MGHRA and CDR2 YSYEKL. The CDR3 region is CASSQEGRLAGGGRETQYF. CDR3 DNA: TGCGCCAGCAGCCAAGAGGGGAGACTAGCGGGAGGAGGAAGAGAGACCCAGTACTTC.

The chain couples TRBV19 to TRBJ1-6; D is ambiguous. V lost 8 bases, J lost 7 bases, and 12 bases lay in between. CDR1 is LNHDA, CDR2 SQIVND, per germline (reference sequence). The CDR3 totals 13 residues. The CDR3 region has the DNA TGTGCCAGTCGTCAGGATTTCAATTCACCCCTCCACTTT. Translated, it gives CASRQDFNSPLHF.

This chain uses TRBV29-1 with TRBJ1-1; a weak D match, TRBD1 (5 bases). The CDR3 runs 13 residues. Germline V gives CDR1 SQVTM, CDR2 ANQGSEA. Trimming took 3 bases from V and 4 from J, leaving 12 bases between them. CDR3 coding DNA: TGCAGCGTTGATAGGTTGGGGGGCACTGAAGCTTTCTTT. This encodes CSVDRLGGTEAFF.

V gene TRBV6-2 or TRBV6-3 combines with J gene TRBJ1-1; 7 bases are shared with TRBD1. V was pared by 7 bases and J by 1 base, with 21 bases of the junction left unmatched. This CDR3 region has 19 residues. Per germline, CDR1 MNHEY and CDR2 SVGEGT. DNA for the CDR3: TGTGCCAGCACCCCTCCACCCGGGACAGCTCCCCCGAGGAACACTGAAGCTTTCTTT. It specifies CASTPPPGTAPPRNTEAFF.